The sample holds one count of the clone carrying this TCR beta chain. Its matching antigen is unknown. The data were taken from a study of cytomegalovirus exposure and HLA in healthy donors. Study-level information: An earlier analysis found fewer than 140 million unique TCR beta sequences from roughly 170 million T cells.

Trimming cost V 3 bases and J 2 bases, with 11 bases left between them. The CDR3 is made up of 14 amino acids. Germline CDR1 and CDR2: LNHDA and SQIVND (reference sequence). The study ran its PCR with 60 Vbeta and 13 Jbeta primers. Libraries were prepared by immunoSEQ multiplex PCR; TCRdb keeps only in-frame clonotypes and omits some of them. The profile covers 120,000 to 150,000 clones, with around three quarters appearing a single time and approximately 1.8% taken by the ten largest. Study results and limitations: One variant, a missense change in DCLRE1C, was linked in a later analysis to TCR beta V- and J-gene trimming. Later analysis identified around 15,000 TCR beta sequences associated with HLA alleles, using a false discovery rate threshold of 0.05.

The source is a man aged 35 to 55 in good health and CMV-seronegative. The sample taken for sequencing was PBMCs. The V and J genes are TRBV19 and TRBJ2-7; D perhaps matches TRBD2 (6 bases). The CDR3 sequence: CASSISSAPYEQYF. CDR3 in DNA: TGTGCCAGTAGTATCTCTAGCGCCCCCTACGAGCAGTACTTC.